This T cell receptor beta chain stems from a study of blood T cell repertoires in COVID-19. The V gene's germline CDR1 is KGHSH and CDR2 LQKENI. The CDR3 loop spans 14 amino acids. Germline trimming cut 6 bases from V and 4 bases from J; bases unmatched to any gene: 8. The repertoire was sequenced with immunoSEQ multiplex PCR; TCRdb's copy has only in-frame clones and lacks some. The table shows about 36,000 clones, with around four fifths occurring only once. The chain is built from TRBV18 and TRBJ1-2, with TRBD1 identical over 7 bases. The clonotype was recovered from a human donor in a cohort sampled during active COVID-19. Sequenced sample: peripheral blood. DNA for the CDR3: TGTGCCAGCTCCATTTCGACAGGGACCTATGGCTACACCTTC. Residues: CASSISTGTYGYTF.